The source of this T cell receptor (beta chain) is a study of blood T cell repertoires in COVID-19. The protocol was immunoSEQ multiplex PCR, while the TCRdb copy is restricted to in-frame clones and leaves out a portion. Of roughly 150,000 clones listed, 82% were seen once; the top ten hold over 9.5%. The clonotype originates from a woman older than 75 with active or convalescent COVID-19. The sequenced sample consisted of peripheral blood.

CDR3 amino acids: CASSHLAGGQSEQFF. CDR3 in DNA: TGTGCCAGCAGTCACCTAGCGGGAGGGCAGAGTGAGCAGTTCTTC. The rearrangement joins TRBV27 to TRBJ2-1; 12 positions match TRBD2. Unmatched junction bases numbered 8, after V lost 5 bases and J lost 9 bases. CDR3 size: 15 residues. Germline V lookup: CDR1 MNHEY, CDR2 SMNVEV (reference sequence).